This entry concerns a single T cell receptor beta chain. Its antigen is unidentified. This record comes from a study of a mutant IDH1 vaccine in newly diagnosed glioma. As for time point: week 5, during vaccination. The vaccine gave 300 ug of a 20-mer mutant IDH1 peptide subcutaneously per dose. Points from the study as a whole: Changes in the top peripheral T cell clonotypes seemingly had no bearing on pseudoprogression.

Germline CDR1 and CDR2: ENHRY and SYGVKD. The CDR3 runs 13 residues. Trimming shortened V by 3 bases and J by 10 bases, and 13 bases separated the two germline ends. This table comes from immunoSEQ multiplex PCR, and its TCRdb copy is limited to in-frame clones, with some not included. In the table there are 30,000 to 40,000 clones, roughly 50% of which are singletons. The starting material was PBMCs, obtained from a glioma patient whose treatment included an IDH1 peptide vaccine. The source is a woman between 18 and 29 years old with glioma. The chain carries TRBV10-3 and TRBJ2-1, with D unclear. The CDR3 loop reads CAISDSTLEEQFF. The CDR3 DNA sequence: TGTGCCATCAGTGACAGCACGTTAGAGGAGCAGTTCTTC.